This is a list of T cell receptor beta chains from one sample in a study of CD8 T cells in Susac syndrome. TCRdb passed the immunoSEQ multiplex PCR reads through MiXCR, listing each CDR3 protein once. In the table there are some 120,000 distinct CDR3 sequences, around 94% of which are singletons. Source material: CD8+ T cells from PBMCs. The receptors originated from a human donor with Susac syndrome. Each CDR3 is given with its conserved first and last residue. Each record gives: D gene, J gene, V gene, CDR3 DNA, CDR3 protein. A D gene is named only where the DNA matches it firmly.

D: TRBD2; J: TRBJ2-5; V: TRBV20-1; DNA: TGCAGTGCTGAGTTACCTAGCGGGGGAGTACAAGAGACCCAGTACTTC; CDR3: CSAELPSGGVQETQYF
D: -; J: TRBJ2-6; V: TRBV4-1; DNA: TGCGCCAGCAGCCCCCGACAGGAAGCAGGGGCCAACGTCCTGACTTTC; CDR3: CASSPRQEAGANVLTF
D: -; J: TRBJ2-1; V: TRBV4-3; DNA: TGCGCCAGCAGCCAGCAACAGGAATACAATGAGCAGTTCTTC; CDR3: CASSQQQEYNEQFF
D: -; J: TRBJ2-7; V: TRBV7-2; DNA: TGTGCCAGCAGCCCAACCGGCTTCGAGCAGTACTTC; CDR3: CASSPTGFEQYF
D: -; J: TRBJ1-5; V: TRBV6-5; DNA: TGTGCCAGCAGTTCCCCTTCCGGGACATTAGTTCGCAATCAGCCCCAGCATTTT; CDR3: CASSSPSGTLVRNQPQHF
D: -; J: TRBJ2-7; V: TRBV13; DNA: TGTGCCAGCAGCTTAGATGGGACCTCCTACGAGCAGTACTTC; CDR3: CASSLDGTSYEQYF
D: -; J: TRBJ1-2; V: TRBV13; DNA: TGTGCCAGCAGCTGGGGGTCGTATGCTCGTAGTAACTATGGCTACACCTTC; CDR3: CASSWGSYARSNYGYTF
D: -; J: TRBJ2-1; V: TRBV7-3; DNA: TGTGCCAGCAGCAGTGGTGTCGATGAGCAGTTCTTC; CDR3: CASSSGVDEQFF
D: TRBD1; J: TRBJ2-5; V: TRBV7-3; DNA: TGTGCCAGCAGCACGACAGGGGAAGAGACCCAGTACTTC; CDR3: CASSTTGEETQYF
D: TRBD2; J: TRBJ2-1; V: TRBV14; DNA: TGTGCCAGCAGCCAGGGGACTAGCTTCTACAATGAGCAGTTCTTC; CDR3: CASSQGTSFYNEQFF
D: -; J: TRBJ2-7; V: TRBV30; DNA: TGTGCCTGGAGGGTCTCCTACGAGCAGTACTTC; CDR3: CAWRVSYEQYF
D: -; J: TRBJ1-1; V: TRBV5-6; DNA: TGTGCCAGCAGCTTGGGCCTTTCTGGAGCTTTCTTT; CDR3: CASSLGLSGAFF